The rows below give T cell receptor beta chains drawn from one sample of a study of cytomegalovirus exposure and HLA in healthy donors. Only in-frame clones appear in the TCRdb table, and some are missing; sequencing was by immunoSEQ multiplex PCR. The table includes fewer than 90,000 clones, roughly 80% detected once. The sample was PBMCs. Source of these receptors: a man aged 25-40 years in good health and CMV-seronegative. CDR3s include the opening cysteine and the closing phenylalanine or tryptophan. Fields, in order: V gene, D gene, J gene, clone size, CDR3 DNA, CDR3 protein. A D gene is named only where the DNA matches it firmly. Clone size is shown for a subset of rows, as once, few, many or a class of expanded clone.

v_gene: TRBV30
d_gene: NA
j_gene: TRBJ2-7
abundance: NA
CDR3nt: TGTGCCTGGAGTGGGTTAGATCCCTACGAGCAGTACTTC
CDR3aa: CAWSGLDPYEQYF

v_gene: TRBV7-9
d_gene: NA
j_gene: TRBJ1-1
abundance: NA
CDR3nt: TGTTCCAGCAGCTTAGCGAGGACTGAAGCTTTCTTT
CDR3aa: CSSSLARTEAFF

v_gene: TRBV6-5
d_gene: NA
j_gene: TRBJ1-1
abundance: NA
CDR3nt: TGTGCCAGCAGTAGCTCGACAGGCACTGAAGCTTTCTTT
CDR3aa: CASSSSTGTEAFF

v_gene: TRBV6-5
d_gene: NA
j_gene: TRBJ1-2
abundance: NA
CDR3nt: TGTGCCAGCAGGGCTGCGGCTAGCCCCTATGGCTACACCTTC
CDR3aa: CASRAAASPYGYTF

v_gene: TRBV21-1
d_gene: NA
j_gene: TRBJ1-5
abundance: NA
CDR3nt: TGTGCCAGCAGTCCTAGCCTCAAGACAGGGAAGGACAATCAGCCCCAGCATTTT
CDR3aa: CASSPSLKTGKDNQPQHF

v_gene: TRBV28
d_gene: TRBD2
j_gene: TRBJ2-7
abundance: NA
CDR3nt: TGTGCCAGCAGGACTAGCGGAACCTACGAGCAGTACTTC
CDR3aa: CASRTSGTYEQYF

v_gene: TRBV11-2
d_gene: TRBD1
j_gene: TRBJ2-7
abundance: NA
CDR3nt: TGTGCCAGCAGCTTAGGGTACAGGGGCTTCTACTTC
CDR3aa: CASSLGYRGFYF

v_gene: TRBV7-2
d_gene: TRBD2
j_gene: TRBJ2-1
abundance: NA
CDR3nt: TGTGCCAGCAGCTCTAGCGGCGGCTCCTACAATGAGCAGTTCTTC
CDR3aa: CASSSSGGSYNEQFF

v_gene: TRBV6-6
d_gene: NA
j_gene: TRBJ1-1
abundance: NA
CDR3nt: TGTGCCAGCAGGCAGGGGTTCGGCACTGAAGCTTTCTTT
CDR3aa: CASRQGFGTEAFF

v_gene: TRBV13
d_gene: NA
j_gene: TRBJ2-6
abundance: NA
CDR3nt: TGTGCCAGCAGCTTATGGAGCTCTGGGGCCAACGTCCTGACTTTC
CDR3aa: CASSLWSSGANVLTF

v_gene: TRBV5-8
d_gene: NA
j_gene: TRBJ2-1
abundance: once
CDR3nt: TGTGCCAGCAGCTTGGGTCAGGGGCTAGGGAATGAGCAGTTCTTC
CDR3aa: CASSLGQGLGNEQFF

v_gene: TRBV7-9
d_gene: NA
j_gene: TRBJ1-1
abundance: NA
CDR3nt: TGTGCCAGCAGCTACACAGGGTTCGGTTACACTGAAGCTTTCTTT
CDR3aa: CASSYTGFGYTEAFF

v_gene: TRBV6-1
d_gene: NA
j_gene: TRBJ2-2
abundance: NA
CDR3nt: TGTGCCAGCAGGAGGGGGGGGGAGCTGTTTTTT
CDR3aa: CASRRGGELFF

v_gene: TRBV7-2
d_gene: NA
j_gene: TRBJ2-7
abundance: NA
CDR3nt: TGTGCCAGCAGCTTCTCGACAGGCTCCTACGAGCAGTACTTC
CDR3aa: CASSFSTGSYEQYF

v_gene: TRBV30
d_gene: NA
j_gene: TRBJ2-3
abundance: NA
CDR3nt: TGTGCCTGGAGTGTGGGGCGCTCCTGGAGCAGTCGCACAGATACGCAGTATTTT
CDR3aa: CAWSVGRSWSSRTDTQYF

v_gene: TRBV28
d_gene: TRBD1
j_gene: TRBJ2-1
abundance: NA
CDR3nt: TGTGCCAGCAGATCGGTGGGACAGGGTAACAATGAGCAGTTCTTC
CDR3aa: CASRSVGQGNNEQFF

v_gene: TRBV6-1
d_gene: NA
j_gene: TRBJ1-2
abundance: NA
CDR3nt: TGTGCCAGTACAGGGAATAGCGGCTACACCTTC
CDR3aa: CASTGNSGYTF

v_gene: TRBV4-2
d_gene: NA
j_gene: TRBJ1-2
abundance: NA
CDR3nt: TGTGCCAGCAGCCAAGACAGGTTCCGTGACTATGGCTACACCTTC
CDR3aa: CASSQDRFRDYGYTF

v_gene: TRBV6-5
d_gene: NA
j_gene: TRBJ2-5
abundance: NA
CDR3nt: TGTGCCAGCAGTTCCTCAGGGAGTGAGACCCAGTACTTC
CDR3aa: CASSSSGSETQYF

v_gene: TRBV6-1
d_gene: TRBD2
j_gene: TRBJ2-1
abundance: few
CDR3nt: TGTGCCAGCAGTGTTGGTAGCGGGAGCGCCAATGAGCAGTTCTTC
CDR3aa: CASSVGSGSANEQFF

v_gene: TRBV21-1
d_gene: NA
j_gene: TRBJ2-7
abundance: NA
CDR3nt: TGTGCCAGCAGCTATTGGACAGGGGATGCGTACGAGCAGTACTTC
CDR3aa: CASSYWTGDAYEQYF

v_gene: TRBV28
d_gene: NA
j_gene: TRBJ1-2
abundance: NA
CDR3nt: TGTGCCAGCAGTTTTCGAATGACTAGCTATGGCTACACCTTC
CDR3aa: CASSFRMTSYGYTF

v_gene: TRBV7-9
d_gene: NA
j_gene: TRBJ2-3
abundance: NA
CDR3nt: TGTGCCAGCAGCCCGATTCAAGCGAACACAGATACGCAGTATTTT
CDR3aa: CASSPIQANTDTQYF

v_gene: TRBV9
d_gene: NA
j_gene: TRBJ2-2
abundance: NA
CDR3nt: TGTGCCAGCAGCGTAGTAACAGTTAGTATAACCGGGGAGCTGTTTTTT
CDR3aa: CASSVVTVSITGELFF

v_gene: TRBV19
d_gene: TRBD1
j_gene: TRBJ2-1
abundance: NA
CDR3nt: TGTGCCAGTAGTACGGGACAGGGGGACGAGCAGTTCTTC
CDR3aa: CASSTGQGDEQFF

v_gene: TRBV19
d_gene: TRBD1
j_gene: TRBJ2-2
abundance: NA
CDR3nt: TGTGCCAGTAGTATGGGACAGGGGGTCCGCGCGAACACCGGGGAGCTGTTTTTT
CDR3aa: CASSMGQGVRANTGELFF

v_gene: TRBV27
d_gene: TRBD1
j_gene: TRBJ2-1
abundance: NA
CDR3nt: TGTGCCAGCAGGCCGGGACAGGCGACCTACAATGAGCAGTTCTTC
CDR3aa: CASRPGQATYNEQFF

v_gene: TRBV18
d_gene: NA
j_gene: TRBJ2-7
abundance: NA
CDR3nt: TGTGCCAGCTCACCAGCGGCAGCGGCGTACGAGCAGTACTTC
CDR3aa: CASSPAAAAYEQYF

v_gene: TRBV27
d_gene: TRBD1
j_gene: TRBJ2-7
abundance: NA
CDR3nt: TGTGCCAGCAGTTTAAAAGGGACAGTCTCCTACGAGCAGTACTTC
CDR3aa: CASSLKGTVSYEQYF

v_gene: TRBV2
d_gene: NA
j_gene: TRBJ2-7
abundance: NA
CDR3nt: TGTGCCAGCATAAACGGGCCCGGAGGATACGAGCAGTACTTC
CDR3aa: CASINGPGGYEQYF

v_gene: TRBV28
d_gene: NA
j_gene: TRBJ1-5
abundance: NA
CDR3nt: TGTGCCAGCAGTTTTTACAGGGAGTATCAGCCCCAGCATTTT
CDR3aa: CASSFYREYQPQHF

v_gene: TRBV6-1
d_gene: NA
j_gene: TRBJ1-2
abundance: NA
CDR3nt: TGTGCCAGCAGTGAAGCGCTTCGAGGTGATGGCTACACCTTC
CDR3aa: CASSEALRGDGYTF

v_gene: TRBV4-2
d_gene: NA
j_gene: TRBJ2-1
abundance: once
CDR3nt: TGTGCCAGCAGCCAAGATCTCAATGAGCAGTTCTTC
CDR3aa: CASSQDLNEQFF

v_gene: TRBV6-6
d_gene: TRBD1
j_gene: TRBJ1-1
abundance: NA
CDR3nt: TGTGCCAGCAGTTACTCCAGGGGGGTCGACACTGAAGCTTTCTTT
CDR3aa: CASSYSRGVDTEAFF

v_gene: TRBV6-1
d_gene: NA
j_gene: TRBJ2-5
abundance: few
CDR3nt: TGTGCCAGCGGACACTCAGGGGTAGTTACGTACTTC
CDR3aa: CASGHSGVVTYF

v_gene: TRBV2
d_gene: NA
j_gene: TRBJ1-5
abundance: NA
CDR3nt: TGTGCCAGCAGTGAAGCGCTGGGAGGGGCCCAGCATTTT
CDR3aa: CASSEALGGAQHF

v_gene: TRBV11-2
d_gene: TRBD2
j_gene: TRBJ2-1
abundance: NA
CDR3nt: TGTGCCAGCAGCTTAGTTTCTCTAGCGGGAGGCAATGAGCAGTTCTTC
CDR3aa: CASSLVSLAGGNEQFF

v_gene: TRBV4-3
d_gene: NA
j_gene: TRBJ2-7
abundance: NA
CDR3nt: TGCGCCAGCAGCCAAGTGTTCGGGCCTACGGGGGAGCAGTACTTC
CDR3aa: CASSQVFGPTGEQYF

v_gene: TRBV6-5
d_gene: TRBD1
j_gene: TRBJ1-3
abundance: once
CDR3nt: TGTGCCAGCAGTTTGGGACAGTCTGGAAACACCATATATTTT
CDR3aa: CASSLGQSGNTIYF

v_gene: TRBV6-5
d_gene: TRBD1
j_gene: TRBJ2-2
abundance: NA
CDR3nt: TGTGCCAGCAATCCGGGACAGGCGTACACCGGGGAGCTGTTTTTT
CDR3aa: CASNPGQAYTGELFF

v_gene: TRBV28
d_gene: TRBD1
j_gene: TRBJ2-7
abundance: NA
CDR3nt: TGTGCCAGCAGTTACGGGACAGCCTACGAGCAGTACTTC
CDR3aa: CASSYGTAYEQYF

v_gene: TRBV19
d_gene: NA
j_gene: TRBJ1-2
abundance: NA
CDR3nt: TGTGCCAGTAGTATCCAGGGAAGTGGCTACACCTTC
CDR3aa: CASSIQGSGYTF

v_gene: TRBV5-1
d_gene: TRBD2
j_gene: TRBJ2-3
abundance: NA
CDR3nt: TGCGCCAGCAGCCCGGGACTAGCGGGTAGTACGCAGTATTTT
CDR3aa: CASSPGLAGSTQYF

v_gene: TRBV2
d_gene: NA
j_gene: TRBJ1-1
abundance: few
CDR3nt: TGTGCCAGCAGTGAACAGGGTGTTATGAACACTGAAGCTTTCTTT
CDR3aa: CASSEQGVMNTEAFF

v_gene: TRBV7-9
d_gene: NA
j_gene: TRBJ2-7
abundance: once
CDR3nt: TGTTCCAGCAGCTTAGAGGGGAAATCGGCCCACGAGCAGTACTTC
CDR3aa: CSSSLEGKSAHEQYF

v_gene: TRBV4-2
d_gene: TRBD1
j_gene: TRBJ1-1
abundance: NA
CDR3nt: TGTGCCAGCAGCGAAGACAGGGGGTCTGAAGCTTTCTTT
CDR3aa: CASSEDRGSEAFF

v_gene: TRBV9
d_gene: TRBD2
j_gene: TRBJ2-2
abundance: once
CDR3nt: TGTGCCAGCAGCGTAGAGGCGGGGGGGATCAACACCGGGGAGCTGTTTTTT
CDR3aa: CASSVEAGGINTGELFF

v_gene: TRBV2
d_gene: NA
j_gene: TRBJ1-1
abundance: NA
CDR3nt: TGTGCCAGCAGAACAGGTTCGGTAGCTTTCTTT
CDR3aa: CASRTGSVAFF

v_gene: TRBV27
d_gene: TRBD1
j_gene: TRBJ2-1
abundance: NA
CDR3nt: TGTGCCAGCAGTTTAGCAGGGGGCAATGAGCAGTTCTTC
CDR3aa: CASSLAGGNEQFF

v_gene: TRBV27
d_gene: TRBD1
j_gene: TRBJ1-4
abundance: NA
CDR3nt: TGTGCCAGCAGTTCACCCGGGACAGACAACGGAAAACTGTTTTTT
CDR3aa: CASSSPGTDNGKLFF

v_gene: TRBV6-5
d_gene: NA
j_gene: TRBJ1-3
abundance: NA
CDR3nt: TGTGCCAGCGGTGGCATCTCTGGAAACACCATATATTTT
CDR3aa: CASGGISGNTIYF

v_gene: TRBV6-1
d_gene: NA
j_gene: TRBJ1-5
abundance: NA
CDR3nt: TGTGCCAGCAGTGGTCACAGTGGGTTGGTTGGTCAGCCCCAGCATTTT
CDR3aa: CASSGHSGLVGQPQHF

v_gene: TRBV5-4
d_gene: NA
j_gene: TRBJ2-2
abundance: NA
CDR3nt: TGTGCCAGCAGCTTCCTAGCCGCCGGGGAGCTGTTTTTT
CDR3aa: CASSFLAAGELFF

v_gene: TRBV7-9
d_gene: TRBD2
j_gene: TRBJ2-2
abundance: NA
CDR3nt: TGTGCCAGCAGCCCTAGCGGGGGCACCGGGGAGCTGTTTTTT
CDR3aa: CASSPSGGTGELFF

v_gene: TRBV5-1
d_gene: NA
j_gene: TRBJ2-1
abundance: NA
CDR3nt: TGCGCCAGCAGCCCGGATGGGCGGGGGCTATGGGGCAATGAGCAGTTCTTC
CDR3aa: CASSPDGRGLWGNEQFF

v_gene: TRBV19
d_gene: NA
j_gene: TRBJ1-4
abundance: NA
CDR3nt: TGTGCCAGTAGTACCCCGGGGAGGCCCAATGAAAAACTGTTTTTT
CDR3aa: CASSTPGRPNEKLFF

v_gene: TRBV5-1
d_gene: NA
j_gene: TRBJ2-2
abundance: once
CDR3nt: TGCGCCAGCAGCTTGGGAGAGGAGACCGGGGAGCTGTTTTTT
CDR3aa: CASSLGEETGELFF

v_gene: TRBV5-1
d_gene: TRBD1
j_gene: TRBJ2-2
abundance: once
CDR3nt: TGCGCCAGCAGCTCAGGACAGGCCGGGGAGCTGTTTTTT
CDR3aa: CASSSGQAGELFF

v_gene: TRBV7-9
d_gene: NA
j_gene: TRBJ1-6
abundance: NA
CDR3nt: TGTTCCAGCAGCTTAGGGTCTTTAGCACCCCTCCACTTT
CDR3aa: CSSSLGSLAPLHF

v_gene: TRBV27
d_gene: NA
j_gene: TRBJ1-2
abundance: NA
CDR3nt: TGTGCCAGCAGTCCGGCAACCAGTAACAGTTATGGCTACACCTTC
CDR3aa: CASSPATSNSYGYTF